One TCR beta chain is described in this entry. This PCR relied on a set of 60 Vbeta primers and 13 Jbeta primers. The table came from immunoSEQ multiplex PCR; TCRdb's copy has only in-frame clones and leaves some out. Here the sample spans some 250,000 clones, over 70% being singletons. The data are from a study of cytomegalovirus exposure and HLA in healthy donors. CDR1 and CDR2 (germline): MGHRA, YSYEKL. This CDR3 has 17 residues. Trimming cost V 0 bases and J 5 bases; bases outside gene matches: 5. The specimen was PBMCs. V and J are TRBV4-1 and TRBJ2-3, with TRBD2 identical over 13 bases. This sequence was found in a woman between 55 and 75 years old in good health and CMV-seropositive. The CDR3: CASSQDGTSGAQDTQYF. Here the CDR3 DNA reads TGCGCCAGCAGCCAAGATGGGACTAGCGGGGCCCAAGATACGCAGTATTTT.